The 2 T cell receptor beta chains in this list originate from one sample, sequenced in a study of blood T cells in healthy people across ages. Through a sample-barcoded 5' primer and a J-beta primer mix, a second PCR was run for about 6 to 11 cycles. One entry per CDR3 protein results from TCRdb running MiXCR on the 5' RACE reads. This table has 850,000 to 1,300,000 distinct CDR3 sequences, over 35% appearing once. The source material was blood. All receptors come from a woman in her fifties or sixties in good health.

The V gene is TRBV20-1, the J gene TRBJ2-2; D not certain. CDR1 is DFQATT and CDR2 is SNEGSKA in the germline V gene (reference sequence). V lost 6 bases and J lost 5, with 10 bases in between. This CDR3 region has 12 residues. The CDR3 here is CSANPWTGELFF. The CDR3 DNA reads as TGCAGTGCCAACCCGTGGACCGGGGAGCTGTTTTTT.

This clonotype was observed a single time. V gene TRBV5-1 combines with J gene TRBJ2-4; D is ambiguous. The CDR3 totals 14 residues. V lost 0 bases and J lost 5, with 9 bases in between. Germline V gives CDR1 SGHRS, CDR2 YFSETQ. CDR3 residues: CASSLVGVENIQYF. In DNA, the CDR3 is TGCGCCAGCAGCTTGGTGGGTGTCGAAAACATTCAGTACTTC.